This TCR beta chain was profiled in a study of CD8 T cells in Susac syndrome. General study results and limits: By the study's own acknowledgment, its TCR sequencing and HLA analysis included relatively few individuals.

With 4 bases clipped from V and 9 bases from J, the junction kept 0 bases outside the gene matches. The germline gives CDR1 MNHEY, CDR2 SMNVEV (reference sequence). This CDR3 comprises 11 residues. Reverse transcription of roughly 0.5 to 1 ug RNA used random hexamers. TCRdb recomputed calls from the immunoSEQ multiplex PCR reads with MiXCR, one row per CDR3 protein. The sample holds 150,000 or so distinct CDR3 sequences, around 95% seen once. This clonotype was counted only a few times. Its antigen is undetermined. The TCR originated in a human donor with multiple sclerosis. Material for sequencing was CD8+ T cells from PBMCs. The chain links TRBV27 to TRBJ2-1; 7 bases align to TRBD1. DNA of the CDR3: TGTGCCAGCAGTTCAGGGGGTGAGCAGTTCTTC. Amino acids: CASSSGGEQFF.